The clone carrying this T cell receptor (beta chain) has a handful of counts. What it binds is not known. This sample was included in a study of early T cells in non-severe SARS-CoV-2 infection. Study information: Sequencing of bulk RNA from unsorted whole blood was done, without chain pairing. Whole-study results and caveats: Anti-spike CD8 responses were favored in VDJdb matching, and private and CD4 specificities were missed.

Germline CDR1 LGHNT, CDR2 FRNRAP. Trimming shortened V by 5 bases and J by 4 bases, and 13 bases separated the two germline ends. The CDR3 is made up of 14 amino acids. Unique molecular identifiers were added to individual cDNA molecules. TCRdb reanalysed the 5' RACE reads using MiXCR and keeps one entry per CDR3 protein. Of tens of thousands of distinct CDR3 sequences listed, over 12% are singletons. This TCR was sampled from an adult who was a healthcare worker with PCR-confirmed SARS-CoV-2 infection or an uninfected control (not recorded which). Input material: whole blood. The rearrangement uses TRBV12-5 and TRBJ2-3; D is ambiguous. The CDR3 is CASGPPLLADTQYF. The CDR3 region has the DNA TGTGCTAGTGGTCCCCCTCTCCTTGCAGATACGCAGTATTTT.